This is a list of T cell receptor beta chains from one sample in a study of cytomegalovirus exposure and HLA in healthy donors. Libraries were prepared by immunoSEQ multiplex PCR; TCRdb keeps only in-frame clonotypes and omits some of them. Its listing shows about 210,000 clones. Sequenced: PBMCs. These receptor sequences come from a woman aged 25 to 39 in good health and CMV-seropositive. CDR3s include the opening cysteine and the closing phenylalanine or tryptophan. Each record gives: V gene, D gene, J gene, CDR3 protein, CDR3 DNA. D genes are given only for firm matches.

TRBV9	TRBD1	TRBJ1-1	CASSGYRGMNTEAFF	TGTGCCAGCAGCGGGTACAGGGGCATGAACACTGAAGCTTTCTTT
TRBV4-1	TRBD1	TRBJ2-7	CASSQESVRDSSYEQYF	TGCGCCAGCAGCCAAGAAAGTGTACGGGACAGCTCCTACGAGCAGTACTTC
TRBV6-1	TRBD1	TRBJ1-5	CASSEGWTGGDQPQHF	TGTGCCAGCAGTGAAGGATGGACAGGGGGGGATCAGCCCCAGCATTTT
TRBV13	NA	TRBJ2-7	CASSLGASLVQYF	TGTGCCAGCAGCTTAGGTGCCAGTCTAGTGCAGTACTTC
TRBV4-3	TRBD1	TRBJ2-1	CASSLQGGSEQFF	TGCGCCAGCAGCCTACAGGGGGGAAGTGAGCAGTTCTTC
TRBV5-1	NA	TRBJ2-3	CASRGASTDTQYF	TGCGCCAGCAGGGGAGCTAGCACAGATACGCAGTATTTT
TRBV19	TRBD2	TRBJ2-3	CASSIVLSTSGGTQYF	TGTGCCAGTAGTATAGTTCTCTCGACTAGCGGTGGTACGCAGTATTTT
TRBV30	TRBD2	TRBJ2-1	CAWSVFREGRNEQFF	TGTGCCTGGAGTGTATTCCGGGAGGGCCGGAATGAGCAGTTCTTC
TRBV5-1	TRBD2	TRBJ2-7	CASSFGGDAYEQYF	TGCGCCAGCAGCTTCGGGGGGGATGCTTACGAGCAGTACTTC
TRBV18	NA	TRBJ1-3	CASSRSEISGNTIYF	TGTGCCAGCTCACGTTCAGAAATCTCTGGAAACACCATATATTTT
TRBV6-1	NA	TRBJ2-3	CASSVLSDTSLADTQYF	TGTGCCAGCAGTGTTCTTTCGGACACCTCGTTAGCAGATACGCAGTATTTT
TRBV5-1	TRBD2	TRBJ2-7	CASSWDRTSGTYEQYF	TGCGCCAGCAGCTGGGATCGGACTAGCGGGACCTACGAGCAGTACTTC
TRBV5-5	NA	TRBJ2-2	CASSFAGPGELFF	TGTGCCAGCAGCTTCGCTGGGCCCGGGGAGCTGTTTTTT
TRBV5-1	TRBD1	TRBJ1-4	CASSGGQNEKLFF	TGCGCCAGCAGCGGGGGACAGAATGAAAAACTGTTTTTT
TRBV13	NA	TRBJ2-1	CASSPSIRPSYNEQFF	TGTGCCAGCAGCCCTTCCATCAGGCCATCCTACAATGAGCAGTTCTTC
TRBV19	NA	TRBJ1-1	CASSPGIEAFF	TGTGCCAGTAGTCCCGGGATTGAAGCTTTCTTT
TRBV5-1	TRBD1	TRBJ2-1	CASSRTGSLYNEQFF	TGCGCCAGCAGCCGGACAGGGTCCCTCTACAATGAGCAGTTCTTC
TRBV19	NA	TRBJ2-1	CASSIRTYNEQFF	TGTGCCAGTAGTATTCGTACTTACAATGAGCAGTTCTTC
TRBV19	NA	TRBJ1-5	CASSQQGRDQPQHF	TGTGCCAGTAGCCAACAGGGAAGGGATCAGCCCCAGCATTTT
TRBV29-1	NA	TRBJ2-7	CSVEFQGFEQYF	TGCAGCGTTGAATTTCAGGGTTTCGAGCAGTACTTC
TRBV19	NA	TRBJ2-7	CASKWARESYEQYF	TGTGCCAGTAAATGGGCGAGGGAATCCTACGAGCAGTACTTC
TRBV7-9	TRBD2	TRBJ2-1	CASSARGGSYNEQFF	TGTGCCAGCAGCGCACGCGGGGGCTCCTACAATGAGCAGTTCTTC
TRBV19	TRBD2	TRBJ2-3	CASSSGTIDTQYF	TGTGCCTCCTCCTCAGGGACTATCGATACGCAGTATTTT
TRBV7-9	TRBD1	TRBJ1-5	CASSLGQGASQPQHF	TGTGCCAGCAGCTTAGGACAGGGGGCAAGTCAGCCCCAGCATTTT
TRBV7-2	NA	TRBJ1-5	CASSFYSNQPQHF	TGTGCCAGCAGCTTCTATAGCAATCAGCCCCAGCATTTT
TRBV7-2	TRBD1	TRBJ1-3	CASSTLPDRAGNTIYF	TGTGCCAGCAGCACGCTGCCGGACAGGGCTGGAAACACCATATATTTT
TRBV5-1	NA	TRBJ1-2	CASSLGTVPNYGYTF	TGCGCCAGCAGCTTGGGGACAGTCCCTAACTATGGCTACACCTTC
TRBV30	NA	TRBJ1-1	CAWSARFPYNTEAFF	TGTGCCTGGAGTGCGAGGTTCCCCTATAACACTGAAGCTTTCTTT
TRBV2	NA	TRBJ1-5	CASSVWTQGNQPQHF	TGTGCCAGCAGTGTCTGGACACAGGGCAATCAGCCCCAGCATTTT
TRBV6-5	NA	TRBJ1-2	CASSYAQGHYGYTF	TGTGCCAGCAGTTACGCTCAGGGGCATTACGGCTACACCTTC
TRBV7-9	TRBD2	TRBJ2-5	CASSPGGDQETQYF	TGTGCCAGCAGCCCGGGAGGGGATCAAGAGACCCAGTACTTC
TRBV4-1	NA	TRBJ1-5	CASSQDAGPQHF	TGCGCCAGCAGCCAAGATGCAGGCCCCCAGCATTTT
TRBV7-9	TRBD1	TRBJ2-7	CASSLRSGGDYEQYF	TGTGCCAGCAGCTTAAGGTCAGGGGGTGACTACGAGCAGTACTTC
TRBV28	NA	TRBJ2-5	CASSLMQGRGETQYF	TGTGCCAGCAGTTTAATGCAGGGGCGGGGGGAGACCCAGTACTTC
TRBV28	TRBD1	TRBJ1-1	CASSLYRGLGEAFF	TGTGCCAGCAGTTTGTATAGGGGGCTCGGTGAAGCTTTCTTT
TRBV7-6	NA	TRBJ2-7	CASSLALLYEQYF	TGTGCCAGCAGCTTAGCACTACTCTACGAGCAGTACTTC
TRBV18	NA	TRBJ1-1	CASSPSIQGNPEAFF	TGTGCCAGCTCACCAAGTATACAGGGAAACCCTGAAGCTTTCTTT
TRBV7-6	NA	TRBJ1-2	CASSPTKGFEGYTF	TGTGCCAGCAGCCCGACTAAGGGCTTTGAGGGCTACACCTTC
TRBV11-2	NA	TRBJ1-4	CASSSMTSTNEKLFF	TGTGCCAGCAGCTCCATGACAAGTACGAACGAAAAACTGTTTTTT
TRBV28	NA	TRBJ2-2	CATIRTRSSGELFF	TGTGCCACCATCCGGACTCGTTCCTCCGGGGAGCTGTTTTTT
TRBV4-1	NA	TRBJ2-1	CASSQDTRDSYNEQFF	TGCGCCAGCAGCCAAGATACCAGGGACTCCTACAATGAGCAGTTCTTC
TRBV15	TRBD1	TRBJ1-6	CATSRAETGMGGNSPLHF	TGTGCCACCAGCAGAGCCGAGACAGGGATGGGCGGGAATTCACCCCTCCACTTT
TRBV27	TRBD1	TRBJ1-1	CASNRDRDTEAFF	TGTGCCAGCAACCGGGACAGGGACACTGAAGCTTTCTTT
TRBV10-2	TRBD2	TRBJ2-5	CASSKTSGRPETQYF	TGCGCCAGCAGTAAGACTAGCGGGAGGCCGGAGACCCAGTACTTC
TRBV27	TRBD1	TRBJ1-5	CASRPLGTGSNQPQHF	TGTGCCAGCAGACCACTCGGGACAGGTAGCAATCAGCCCCAGCATTTT
TRBV19	TRBD1	TRBJ1-1	CASSSPGQGKDTEAFF	TGTGCCAGTAGTTCCCCGGGACAGGGAAAGGACACTGAAGCTTTCTTT
TRBV21-1	NA	TRBJ1-5	CASSKGAHSYSNQPQHF	TGTGCCAGCAGCAAAGGGGCGCACAGTTATAGCAATCAGCCCCAGCATTTT